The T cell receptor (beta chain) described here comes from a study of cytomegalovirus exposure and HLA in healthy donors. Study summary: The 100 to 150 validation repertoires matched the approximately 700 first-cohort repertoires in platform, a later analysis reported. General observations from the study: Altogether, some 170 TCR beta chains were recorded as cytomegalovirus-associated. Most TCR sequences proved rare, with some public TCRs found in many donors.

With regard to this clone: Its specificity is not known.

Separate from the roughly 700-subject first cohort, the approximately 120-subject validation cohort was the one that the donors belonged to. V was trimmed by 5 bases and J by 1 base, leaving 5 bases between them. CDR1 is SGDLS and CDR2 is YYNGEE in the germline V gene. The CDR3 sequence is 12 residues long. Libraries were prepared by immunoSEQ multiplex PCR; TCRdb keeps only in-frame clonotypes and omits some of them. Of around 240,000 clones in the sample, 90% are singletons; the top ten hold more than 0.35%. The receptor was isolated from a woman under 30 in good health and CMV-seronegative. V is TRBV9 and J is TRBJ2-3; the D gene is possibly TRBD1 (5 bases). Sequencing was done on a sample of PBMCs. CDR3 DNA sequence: TGTGCCAGCAGACAGGGCACAGATACGCAGTATTTT. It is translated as CASRQGTDTQYF.